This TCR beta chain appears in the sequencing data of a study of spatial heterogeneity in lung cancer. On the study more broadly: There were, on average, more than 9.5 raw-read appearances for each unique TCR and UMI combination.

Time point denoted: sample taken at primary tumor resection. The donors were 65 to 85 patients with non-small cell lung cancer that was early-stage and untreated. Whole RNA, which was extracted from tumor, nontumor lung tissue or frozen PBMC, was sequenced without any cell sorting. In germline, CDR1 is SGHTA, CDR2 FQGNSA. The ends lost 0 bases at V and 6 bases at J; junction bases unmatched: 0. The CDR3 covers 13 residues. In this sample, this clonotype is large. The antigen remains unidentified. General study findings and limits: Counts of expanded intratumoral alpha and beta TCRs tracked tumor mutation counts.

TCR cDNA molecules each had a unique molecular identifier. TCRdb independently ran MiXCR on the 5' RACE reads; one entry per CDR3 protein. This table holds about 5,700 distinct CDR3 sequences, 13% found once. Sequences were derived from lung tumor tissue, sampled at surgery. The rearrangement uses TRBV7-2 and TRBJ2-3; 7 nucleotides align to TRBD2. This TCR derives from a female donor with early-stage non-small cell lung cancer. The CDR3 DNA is TGTGCCAGCAGCTTAGCGGGAGGGGATACGCAGTATTTT. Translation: CASSLAGGDTQYF.